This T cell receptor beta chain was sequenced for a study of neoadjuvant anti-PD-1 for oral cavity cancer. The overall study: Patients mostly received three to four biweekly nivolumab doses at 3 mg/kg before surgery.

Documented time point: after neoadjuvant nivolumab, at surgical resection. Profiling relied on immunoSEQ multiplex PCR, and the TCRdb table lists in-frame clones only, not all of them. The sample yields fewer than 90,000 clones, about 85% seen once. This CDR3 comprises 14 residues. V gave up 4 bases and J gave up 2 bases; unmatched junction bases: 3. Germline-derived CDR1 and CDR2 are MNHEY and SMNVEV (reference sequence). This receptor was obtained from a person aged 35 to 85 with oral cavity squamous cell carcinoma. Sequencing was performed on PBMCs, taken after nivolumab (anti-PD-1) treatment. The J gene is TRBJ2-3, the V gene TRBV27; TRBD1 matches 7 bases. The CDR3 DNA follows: TGTGCCAGCAGTTCGACAGGGTACACAGATACGCAGTATTTT. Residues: CASSSTGYTDTQYF.